This T cell receptor beta chain is drawn from a study of blood T cell repertoires in COVID-19 (dated by TCRdb to the early 2020s). Background on the whole study: Samples from collaborators originated in the United States, Italy and Spain and spanned both the acute and convalescent phases of COVID-19. The material from the prospective study consisted of cDNA or gDNA derived from T cells, B-cell-depleted T cells, or PBMCs. The repertoires were released in a freely available public database meant as a resource for research on the immune response to SARS-CoV-2. The samples were drawn from the first 160 participants of the ongoing ImmuneRACE study and from over a thousand subjects provided by 6 global collaborators. A de-identified subject ID, COVID-19 status, age in years and sex were almost always included in the sample metadata. HLA class I and class II types, where available, came from metadata supplied by the sample provider rather than from assay-based typing. Deeply sampled blood TCRbeta repertoires from subjects exposed to, actively infected with, or recovered from COVID-19 were included in the dataset.

One collaborating source in Seattle enrolled patients during active infection and followed them longitudinally through the course of disease. Whole blood was collected in K2EDTA tubes by collaborating institutions according to the institutions' own protocols. For TCRbeta analysis, collaborator samples were shipped as frozen whole blood, as isolated PBMCs, or as DNA extracted from either sample type. Comments on this clone: There is no known antigen for this receptor. No base quality information exists; no much larger clone differs at one position.

General study outcomes and caveats: The quantity of clinical and demographic metadata differed by source and by participant and was supplied without curation.

The trim is 4 bases for V and 12 bases for J, with a gap of 16 bases between the germline ends. The CDR3 goes from the cysteine to the phenylalanine over 14 residues. Here the CDR3 DNA is all that survives: 42 bases in frame from base 1. The CDR1 and CDR2 encoded by the germline V gene are MDHEN and SYDVKM. TCRbeta CDR3 regions were amplified from genomic DNA using the immunoSEQ Assay, a bias-controlled multiplex PCR. Under the source paper's analysis protocol: Within the assay, amplification of reference gene primers was used to estimate how many nucleated cells each sample contained. Sequence reads were collapsed and filtered to measure the absolute abundance of every unique TCRbeta CDR3 rearrangement. For each sample, productive Simpson clonality was calculated as the square root of Simpson's diversity index across productive rearrangements. TCRdb holds this immuneACCESS table with in-frame rearrangements only. Some clones are missing; in checked studies, unresolved V genes explain under half, and the rest has no known cause. V, J and clone size reflect that table, while D and trimming were determined from the DNA. Here the sample has 65,000 to 90,000 clones; 70% to 90% occur a single time. Jointly, the top ten make up around 6% of the sample.

Sample: peripheral blood. The clonotype comes from a man older than 75 with COVID-19, enrolled during active disease. The V and J genes are TRBV28 and TRBJ1-6; the D gene remains uncertain. This receptor carries the CDR3 CASSSPGGSVPLHF. DNA sequence: TGTGCCAGCAGTTCGCCGGGAGGATCAGTACCCCTCCACTTT.